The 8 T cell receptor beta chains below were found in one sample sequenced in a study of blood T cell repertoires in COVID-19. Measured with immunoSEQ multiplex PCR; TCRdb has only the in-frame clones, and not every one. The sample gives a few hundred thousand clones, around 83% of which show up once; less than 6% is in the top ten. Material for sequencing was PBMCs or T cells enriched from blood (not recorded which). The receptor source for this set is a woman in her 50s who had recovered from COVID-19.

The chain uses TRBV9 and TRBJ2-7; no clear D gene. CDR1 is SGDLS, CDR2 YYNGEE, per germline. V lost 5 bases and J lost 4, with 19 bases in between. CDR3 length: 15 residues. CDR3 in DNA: TGTGCCAGCAGTCTCACTGATGGCGGTTCTTACGAGCAGTACTTC. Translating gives CASSLTDGGSYEQYF.

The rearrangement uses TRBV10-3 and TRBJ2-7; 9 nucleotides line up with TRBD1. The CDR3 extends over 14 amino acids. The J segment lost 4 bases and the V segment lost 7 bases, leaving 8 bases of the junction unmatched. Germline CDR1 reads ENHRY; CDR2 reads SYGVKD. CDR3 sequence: CAIKNGGQGYEQYF. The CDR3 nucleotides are TGTGCCATCAAGAACGGGGGACAGGGTTACGAGCAGTACTTC.

The CDR3 sequence: CAWRIAGATGELFF. In DNA form, the CDR3 reads TGTGCCTGGCGTATAGCGGGAGCCACCGGGGAGCTGTTTTTT. The chain uses TRBV30 and TRBJ2-2, with 9 nucleotides matching TRBD2. With 5 bases clipped from V and 4 bases from J, the junction kept 5 bases outside the gene matches. Germline loops: CDR1 GTSNPN, CDR2 SVGIG (reference sequence). The CDR3 spans 14 residues.

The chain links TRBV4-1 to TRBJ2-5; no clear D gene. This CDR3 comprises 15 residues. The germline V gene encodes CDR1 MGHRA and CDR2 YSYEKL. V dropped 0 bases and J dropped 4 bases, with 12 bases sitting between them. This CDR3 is CASSQELLFVETQYF. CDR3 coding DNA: TGCGCCAGCAGCCAAGAGTTGTTATTTGTAGAGACCCAGTACTTC.

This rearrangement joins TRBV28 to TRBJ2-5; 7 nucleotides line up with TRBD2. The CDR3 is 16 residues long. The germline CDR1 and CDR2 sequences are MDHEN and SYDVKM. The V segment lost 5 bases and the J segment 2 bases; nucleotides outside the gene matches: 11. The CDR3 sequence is CASSDAGWGGQETQYF. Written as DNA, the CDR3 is TGTGCCAGCAGTGATGCAGGTTGGGGAGGGCAAGAGACCCAGTACTTC.

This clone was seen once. In nucleotides, the CDR3 is TGTGCCAGTACTTGGGAGAACTATGGCTACACCTTC. This gives the protein CASTWENYGYTF. The chain combines TRBV19 with TRBJ1-2; D gene unclear. V shed 7 bases and J shed 2 bases, with 8 bases lying between them. Germline V gene data show CDR1 as LNHDA and CDR2 as SQIVND (reference sequence). CDR3 size: 12 residues. Based on the CDR3 plus reference TRBV19 and TRBJ1-2, the full variable domain is DGGITQSPKYLFRKEGQNVTLSCEQNLNHDAMYWYRQDPGQGLRLIYYSQIVNDFQKGDIAEGYSVSREKKESFPLTVTSAQKNPTAFYLCASTWENYGYTFGSGTRLTVV.

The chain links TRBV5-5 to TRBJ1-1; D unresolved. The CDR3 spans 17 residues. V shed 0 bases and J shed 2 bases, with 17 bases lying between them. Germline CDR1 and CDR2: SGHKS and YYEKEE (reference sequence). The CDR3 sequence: CASSLVVISSLNTEAFF. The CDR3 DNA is TGTGCCAGCAGCTTGGTAGTTATTTCGTCCCTTAACACTGAAGCTTTCTTT.

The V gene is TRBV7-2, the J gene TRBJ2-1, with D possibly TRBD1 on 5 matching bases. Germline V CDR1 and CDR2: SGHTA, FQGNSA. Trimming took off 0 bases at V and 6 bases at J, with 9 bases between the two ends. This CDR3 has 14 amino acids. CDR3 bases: TGTGCCAGCAGCTTAGCAGGGGCGGTCAATGAGCAGTTCTTC. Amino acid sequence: CASSLAGAVNEQFF.